This TCR beta chain was documented in a study of blood T cell repertoires in COVID-19. Overall study: PBMCs, B-cell-depleted T cells, or T cells provided the cDNA or gDNA that made up the material.

Per the original data handling: Reference gene primer amplification in the assay estimated nucleated cell counts. Sequenced by immunoSEQ multiplex PCR; TCRdb stores in-frame clones only, minus some. V, J and clone size derive from that table, while D and trimming were established from the DNA sequence. Seen here are around 130,000 clones, 84% observed once, and the top ten hold approximately 9%. Recruited during active infection, patients (from Seattle) were subsequently followed longitudinally. The junction had 3 bases not matched to a gene; V was cut back by 5 bases and J by 3 bases. The CDR3 covers 13 residues. Germline lookup yields CDR1 SQVTM and CDR2 ANQGSEA.

The V and J genes are TRBV29-1 and TRBJ2-1; TRBD1 aligns across 8 bases. This receptor was identified in a man aged 25-45 years with COVID-19, enrolled during active disease. Sequenced sample: peripheral blood. CDR3 DNA sequence: TGCAGCGTTCGGGACAGGAGCTACAATGAGCAGTTCTTC. Residues: CSVRDRSYNEQFF.